The sequence of this T cell receptor (beta chain) was determined in a study of T-cell reconstitution after alpha-beta-depleted transplantation in children. Findings and caveats of the study: After one year, T-cell counts and TCRbeta diversity mostly came from new T cells. About two months after transplant, alpha-beta T cells reportedly came from several hundred expanded graft clones.

Preparation of the TCRbeta library used unique molecular identifiers. TCRdb passed the PCR reads through MiXCR, listing each CDR3 protein once. Of about 900,000 distinct CDR3 sequences detected, 25% to 35% appear once; the ten largest clones hold roughly 30%. About this clonotype itself: Its specificity is unknown.

The CDR3 totals 14 residues. V lost 5 bases and J 10 bases, leaving 21 bases between the germline ends. CDR1 DFQATT and CDR2 SNEGSKA come from the germline V gene (reference sequence). The sequence was collected from a boy younger than two who had a stem cell transplant for SCID, so the T cells may come from the graft donor. The rearrangement uses TRBV20-1 and TRBJ2-1; D possibly corresponds to TRBD2 (6 bases). Specimen: PBMCs, mostly from graft donor cells, collected 360 days after TCRalphabeta/CD19-depleted stem cell transplant. CDR3 nucleotides: TGCAGTGCTTCCCCGACTAGAGGAATACGGGAGCAGTTCTTC. As protein: CSASPTRGIREQFF.